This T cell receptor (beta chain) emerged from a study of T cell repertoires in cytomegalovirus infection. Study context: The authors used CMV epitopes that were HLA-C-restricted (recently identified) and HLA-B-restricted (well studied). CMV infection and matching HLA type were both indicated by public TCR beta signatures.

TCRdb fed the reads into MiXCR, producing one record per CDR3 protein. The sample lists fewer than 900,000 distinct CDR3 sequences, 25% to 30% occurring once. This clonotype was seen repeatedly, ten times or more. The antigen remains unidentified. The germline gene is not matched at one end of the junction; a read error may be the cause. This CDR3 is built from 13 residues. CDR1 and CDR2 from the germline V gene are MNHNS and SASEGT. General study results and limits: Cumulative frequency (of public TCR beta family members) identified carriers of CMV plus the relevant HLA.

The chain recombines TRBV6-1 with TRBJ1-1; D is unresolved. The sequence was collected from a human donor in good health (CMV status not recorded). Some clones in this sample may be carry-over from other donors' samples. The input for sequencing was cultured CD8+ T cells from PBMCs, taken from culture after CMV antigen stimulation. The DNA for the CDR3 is TGTGCTAGCAGCCCTAACCTGAACACTGAAGCTTTCTTT. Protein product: CASSPNLNTEAFF.